This TCR beta chain was recovered during a study of Ad26.COV2.S vaccination and SARS-CoV-2 variants. The data were produced by immunoSEQ multiplex PCR, yet TCRdb's version contains in-frame clones alone and is incomplete. The sample carries about 680,000 clones, roughly 90% recorded once. The CDR3 spans 15 residues. V lost 3 bases, J lost 3 bases, and 7 bases stayed unmatched. Germline values: CDR1 SGHRS, CDR2 YFSETQ. Treatment given: 19 received Ad26.COV2.S at low or high dose, single or two shots; several received placebo; per-sample allocation not given. Specimens were obtained on day 63 following the first vaccine or placebo injection.

This TCR derives from a person aged 18-65 years who received the Ad26.COV2.S COVID-19 vaccine or a placebo. Specimen: peripheral blood, collected in a trial of Ad26.COV2.S vaccine versus placebo. This sequence joins TRBV5-1 and TRBJ2-7; TRBD2 matches at 9 bases. CDR3 sequence: CASSSLAGSFYEQYF. The CDR3 DNA reads as TGCGCCAGCAGCTCACTAGCGGGCTCCTTCTACGAGCAGTACTTC.